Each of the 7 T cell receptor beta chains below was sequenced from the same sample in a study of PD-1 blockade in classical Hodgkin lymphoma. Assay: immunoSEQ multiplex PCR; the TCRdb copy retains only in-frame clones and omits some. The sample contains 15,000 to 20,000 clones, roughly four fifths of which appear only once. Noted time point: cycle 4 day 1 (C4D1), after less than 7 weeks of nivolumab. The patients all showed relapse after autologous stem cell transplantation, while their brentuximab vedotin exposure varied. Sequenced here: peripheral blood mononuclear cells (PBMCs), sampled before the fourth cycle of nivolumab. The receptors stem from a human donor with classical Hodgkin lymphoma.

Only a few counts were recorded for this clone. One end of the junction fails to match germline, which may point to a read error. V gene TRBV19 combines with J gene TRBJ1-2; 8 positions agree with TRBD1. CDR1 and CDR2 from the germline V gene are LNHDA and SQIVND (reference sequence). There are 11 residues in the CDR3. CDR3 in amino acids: CASSIGPGQVF. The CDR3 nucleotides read TGTGCCAGTAGTATAGGCCCGGGACAGGTCTTC.

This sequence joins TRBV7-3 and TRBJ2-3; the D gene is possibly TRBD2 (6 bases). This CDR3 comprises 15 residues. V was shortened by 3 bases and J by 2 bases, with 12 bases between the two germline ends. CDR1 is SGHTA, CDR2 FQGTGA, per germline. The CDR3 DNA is TGTGCCAGCAGCTTGGAGGGTGAACTCACAGATACGCAGTATTTT. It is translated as CASSLEGELTDTQYF.

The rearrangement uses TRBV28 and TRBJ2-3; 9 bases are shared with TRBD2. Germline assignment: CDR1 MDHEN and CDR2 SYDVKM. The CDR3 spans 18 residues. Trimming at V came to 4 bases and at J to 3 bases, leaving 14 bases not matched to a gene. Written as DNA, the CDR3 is TGTGCCAGCAGTTCCTCCCGCGCCGGGACTAGCATTACAGATACGCAGTATTTT. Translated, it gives CASSSSRAGTSITDTQYF.

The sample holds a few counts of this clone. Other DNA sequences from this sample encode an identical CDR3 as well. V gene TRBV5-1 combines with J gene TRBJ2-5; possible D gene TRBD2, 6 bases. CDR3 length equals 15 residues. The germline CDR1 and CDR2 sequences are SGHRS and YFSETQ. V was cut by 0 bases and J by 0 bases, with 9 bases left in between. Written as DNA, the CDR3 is TGCGCCAGCAGCTTGGGACCTAGCGACCAAGAGACCCAGTACTTC. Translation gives CASSLGPSDQETQYF. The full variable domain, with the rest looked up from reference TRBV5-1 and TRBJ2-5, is KAGVTQTPRYLIKTRGQQVTLSCSPISGHRSVSWYQQTPGQGLQFLFEYFSETQRNKGNFPGRFSGRQFSNSRSEMNVSTLELGDSALYLCASSLGPSDQETQYFGPGTRLLVL.

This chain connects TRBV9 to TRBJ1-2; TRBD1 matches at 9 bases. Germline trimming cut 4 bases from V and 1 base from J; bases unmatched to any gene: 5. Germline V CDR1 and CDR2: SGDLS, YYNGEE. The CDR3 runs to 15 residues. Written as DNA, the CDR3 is TGTGCCAGCAGCTCCACAGGGGGCGTTAACTATGGCTACACCTTC. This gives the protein CASSSTGGVNYGYTF. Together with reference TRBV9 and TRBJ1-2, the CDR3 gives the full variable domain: DSGVTQTPKHLITATGQRVTLRCSPRSGDLSVYWYQQSLDQGLQFLIQYYNGEERAKGNILERFSAQQFPDLHSELNLSSLELGDSALYFCASSSTGGVNYGYTFGSGTRLTVV.

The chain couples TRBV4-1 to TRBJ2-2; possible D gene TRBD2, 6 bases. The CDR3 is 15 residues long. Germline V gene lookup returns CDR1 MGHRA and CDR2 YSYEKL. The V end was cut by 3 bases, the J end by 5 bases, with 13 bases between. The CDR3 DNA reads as TGCGCCAGCAGCCACTGGGGGGTCGGGACCGGGGAGCTGTTTTTT. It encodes CASSHWGVGTGELFF.

CDR3 sequence: CASSPPSDTQYF. The DNA for the CDR3 is TGCGCCAGCAGCCCTCCTAGCGACACGCAGTATTTT. The V call is TRBV5-1, the J call TRBJ2-3; possible D gene TRBD2, 6 bases. The length of the CDR3 is 12 residues. CDR1 is SGHRS and CDR2 is YFSETQ in the germline V gene. V lost 4 bases and J 9 bases, leaving 12 bases between the germline ends.